Listed below are T cell receptor beta chains from one sample, sequenced in a study of T cell changes during pregnancy in multiple sclerosis. Produced via immunoSEQ multiplex PCR; TCRdb's table is partial and in-frame only. The sample has fewer than 40,000 clones, 75% to 90% seen once; the top ten hold 4.5%. The sequencing used CD8+ T cells from peripheral blood mononuclear cells, collected after pregnancy. These receptors originate from a female donor with multiple sclerosis, enrolled in a pregnancy study. Both conserved end residues are trimmed from each CDR3. A D gene is named only where the DNA matches it firmly.

cdr3_aa | v_call | d_call
ASSQGGGESTEAF | TRBV4-3 | NA
ASSSFSGGATDTQY | TRBV7-9 | TRBD2
ASHGPGGYSYGYT | TRBV19 | NA
ASSLDRIGPLH | TRBV27 | NA
ASSTTNYGYT | TRBV25-1 | NA
ASSDPEGAGQPQH | TRBV25-1 | TRBD1
ASSVISGNTIY | TRBV9 | NA
ATSRVKVGEQF | TRBV15 | NA
ASSGTGEAF | TRBV2 | NA
ASSQVASVDEQF | TRBV4-1 | NA
ASSWGTGGLF | TRBV5-4 | TRBD1